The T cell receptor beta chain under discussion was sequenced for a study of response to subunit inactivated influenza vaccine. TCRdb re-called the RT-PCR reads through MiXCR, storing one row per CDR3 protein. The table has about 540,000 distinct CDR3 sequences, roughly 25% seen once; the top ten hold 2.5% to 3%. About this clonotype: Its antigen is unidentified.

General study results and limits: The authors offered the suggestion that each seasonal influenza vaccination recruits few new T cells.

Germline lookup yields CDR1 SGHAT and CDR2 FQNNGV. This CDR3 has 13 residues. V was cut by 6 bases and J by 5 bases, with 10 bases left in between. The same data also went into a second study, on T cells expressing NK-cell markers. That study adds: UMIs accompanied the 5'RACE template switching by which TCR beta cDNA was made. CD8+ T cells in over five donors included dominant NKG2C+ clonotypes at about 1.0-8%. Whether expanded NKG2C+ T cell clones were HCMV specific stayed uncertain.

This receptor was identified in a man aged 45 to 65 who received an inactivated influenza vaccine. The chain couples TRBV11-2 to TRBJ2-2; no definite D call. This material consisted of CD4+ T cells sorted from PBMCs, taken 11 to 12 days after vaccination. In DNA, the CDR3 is TGTGCCAGCAGTTCTTTTGGTACCGGGGAGCTGTTTTTT. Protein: CASSSFGTGELFF.